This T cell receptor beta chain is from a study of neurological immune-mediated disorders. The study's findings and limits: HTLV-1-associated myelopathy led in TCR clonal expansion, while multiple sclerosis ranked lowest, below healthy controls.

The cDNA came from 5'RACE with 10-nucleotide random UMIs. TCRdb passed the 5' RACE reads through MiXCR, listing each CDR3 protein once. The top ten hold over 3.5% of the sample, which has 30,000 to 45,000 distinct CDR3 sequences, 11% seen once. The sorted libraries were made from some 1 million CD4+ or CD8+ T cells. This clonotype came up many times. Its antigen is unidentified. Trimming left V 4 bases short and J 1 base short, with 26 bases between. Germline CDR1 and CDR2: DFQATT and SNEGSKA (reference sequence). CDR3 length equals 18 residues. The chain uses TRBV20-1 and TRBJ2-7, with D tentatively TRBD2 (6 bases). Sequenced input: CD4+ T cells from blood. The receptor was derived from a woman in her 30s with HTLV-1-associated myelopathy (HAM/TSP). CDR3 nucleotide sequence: TGCAGTGCTATCTGGGGGGAAGTCTTCGGCTATACTTCCTACGAGCAGTACTTC. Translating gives CSAIWGEVFGYTSYEQYF.